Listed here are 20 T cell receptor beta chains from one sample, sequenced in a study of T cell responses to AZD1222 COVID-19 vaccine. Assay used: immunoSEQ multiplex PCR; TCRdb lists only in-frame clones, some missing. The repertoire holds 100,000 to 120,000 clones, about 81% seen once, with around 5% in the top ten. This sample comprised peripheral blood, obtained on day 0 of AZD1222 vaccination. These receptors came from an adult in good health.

The CDR3 reads CASSGQGAYNEQFF. CDR3 nucleotide sequence: TGTGCCAGCAGCGGACAGGGGGCCTACAATGAGCAGTTCTTC. The rearrangement links TRBV7-2 to TRBJ2-1; TRBD1 aligns across 10 bases. Germline CDR1 and CDR2: SGHTA and FQGNSA. J lost 2 bases, V lost 5 bases, and 0 bases had no gene match. The CDR3 is 14 amino acids.

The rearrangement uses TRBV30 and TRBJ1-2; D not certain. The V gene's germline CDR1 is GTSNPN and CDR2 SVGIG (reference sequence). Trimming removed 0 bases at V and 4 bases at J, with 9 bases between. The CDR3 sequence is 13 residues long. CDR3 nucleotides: TGTGCCTGGAGTGTAGGAGGCACCTATGGCTACACCTTC. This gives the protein CAWSVGGTYGYTF.

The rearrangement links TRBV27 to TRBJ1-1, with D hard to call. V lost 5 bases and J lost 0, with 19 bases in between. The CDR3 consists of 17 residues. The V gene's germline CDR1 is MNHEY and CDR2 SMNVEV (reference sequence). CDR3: CASSPHSKQFMNTEAFF. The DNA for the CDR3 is TGTGCCAGCAGTCCTCACTCCAAACAGTTCATGAACACTGAAGCTTTCTTT.

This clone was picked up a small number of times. CDR3 sequence (DNA): TGTGCCAGCAGCCAAGATCCAGGACGGCCGGCAGGAGCCAAAAACATTCAGTACTTC. Translating it yields CASSQDPGRPAGAKNIQYF. This chain connects TRBV4-2 to TRBJ2-4; the D is unclear. Trimming removed 0 bases from V and 0 bases from J, with 18 bases in between. This CDR3 region has 19 residues. Germline assignment: CDR1 LGHNA and CDR2 YNFKEQ.

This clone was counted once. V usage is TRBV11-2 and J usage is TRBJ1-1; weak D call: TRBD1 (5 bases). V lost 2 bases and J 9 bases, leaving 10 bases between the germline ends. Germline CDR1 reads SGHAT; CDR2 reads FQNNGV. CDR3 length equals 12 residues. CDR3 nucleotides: TGTGCCAGCAGCTTACGACGGACACAAGCTTTCTTT. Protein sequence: CASSLRRTQAFF.

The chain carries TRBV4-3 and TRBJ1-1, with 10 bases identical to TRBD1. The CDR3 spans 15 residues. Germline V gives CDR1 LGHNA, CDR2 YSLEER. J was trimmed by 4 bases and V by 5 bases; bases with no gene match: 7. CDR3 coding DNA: TGCGCCAGCAGCTGGGGGAGACAGGGGGCCACTGAAGCTTTCTTT. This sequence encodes CASSWGRQGATEAFF.

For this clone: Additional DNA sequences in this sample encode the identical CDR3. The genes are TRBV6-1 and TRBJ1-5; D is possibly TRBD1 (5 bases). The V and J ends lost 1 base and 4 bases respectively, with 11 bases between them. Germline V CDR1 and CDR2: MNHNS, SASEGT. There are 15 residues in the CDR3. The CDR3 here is CASSEVGGFNQPQHF. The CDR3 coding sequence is TGTGCCAGCAGTGAAGTTGGGGGATTTAATCAGCCCCAGCATTTT.

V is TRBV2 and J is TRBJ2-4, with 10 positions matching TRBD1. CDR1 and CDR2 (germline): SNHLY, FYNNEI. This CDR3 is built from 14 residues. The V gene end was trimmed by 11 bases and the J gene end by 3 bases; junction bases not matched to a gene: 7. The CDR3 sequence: CAGQGDGVKNIQYF. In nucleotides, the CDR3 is TGTGCCGGACAGGGGGACGGAGTCAAAAACATTCAGTACTTC.

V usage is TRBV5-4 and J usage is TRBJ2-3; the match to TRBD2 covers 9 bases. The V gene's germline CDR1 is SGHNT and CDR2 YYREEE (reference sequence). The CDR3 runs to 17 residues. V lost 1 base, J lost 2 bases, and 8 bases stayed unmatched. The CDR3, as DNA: TGTGCCAGCAGCTTGTCCACCCTAGCGGGGACCACAGATACGCAGTATTTT. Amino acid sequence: CASSLSTLAGTTDTQYF.

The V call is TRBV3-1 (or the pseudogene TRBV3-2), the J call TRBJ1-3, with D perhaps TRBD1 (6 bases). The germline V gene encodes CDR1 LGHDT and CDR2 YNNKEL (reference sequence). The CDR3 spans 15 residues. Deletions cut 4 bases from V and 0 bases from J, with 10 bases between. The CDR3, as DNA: TGTGCCAGCAGCCCACGACAGGTCTCTGGAAACACCATATATTTT. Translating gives CASSPRQVSGNTIYF.

The DNA of the CDR3 is TGTGCCAGCAGCTTGGTTGGGACAGGCCTATATGGCTACACCTTC. This codes for CASSLVGTGLYGYTF. This chain links TRBV5-4 with TRBJ1-2, with TRBD1 identical over 8 bases. CDR1 and CDR2 from the germline V gene are SGHNT and YYREEE (reference sequence). Trimming at V came to 0 bases and at J to 5 bases, leaving 6 bases not matched to a gene. This CDR3 spans 15 amino acids.

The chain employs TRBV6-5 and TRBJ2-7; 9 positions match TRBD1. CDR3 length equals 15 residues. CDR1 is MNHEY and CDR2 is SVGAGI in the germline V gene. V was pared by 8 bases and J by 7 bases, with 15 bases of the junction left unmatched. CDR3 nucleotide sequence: TGTGCCAGCCGAAAGAGTGGGGACAGGGCGGGGGAGCAGTACTTC. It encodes CASRKSGDRAGEQYF.

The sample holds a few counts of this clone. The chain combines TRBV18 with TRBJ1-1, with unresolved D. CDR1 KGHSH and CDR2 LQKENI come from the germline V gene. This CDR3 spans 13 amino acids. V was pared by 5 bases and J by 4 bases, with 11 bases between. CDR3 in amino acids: CASSYSTGTEAFF. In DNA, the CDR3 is TGTGCCAGCTCATATTCCACGGGCACTGAAGCTTTCTTT.

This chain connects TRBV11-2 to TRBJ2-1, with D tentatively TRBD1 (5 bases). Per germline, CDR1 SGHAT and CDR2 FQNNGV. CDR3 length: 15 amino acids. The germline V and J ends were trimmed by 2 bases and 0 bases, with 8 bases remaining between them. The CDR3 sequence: CASSLRGSSYNEQFF. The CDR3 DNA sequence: TGTGCCAGCAGCTTAAGGGGAAGCTCCTACAATGAGCAGTTCTTC.

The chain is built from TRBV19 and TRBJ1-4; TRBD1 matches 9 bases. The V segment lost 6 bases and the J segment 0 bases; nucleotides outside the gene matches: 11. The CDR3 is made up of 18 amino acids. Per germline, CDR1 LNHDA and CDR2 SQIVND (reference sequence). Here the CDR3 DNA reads TGTGCCAGTAGACCCCCGGGACAGGGATTTGCAACTAATGAAAAACTGTTTTTT. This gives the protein CASRPPGQGFATNEKLFF.

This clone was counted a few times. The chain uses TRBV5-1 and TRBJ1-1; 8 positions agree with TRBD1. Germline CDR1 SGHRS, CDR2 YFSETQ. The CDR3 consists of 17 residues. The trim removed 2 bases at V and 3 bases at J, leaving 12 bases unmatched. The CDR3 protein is CASSFASGTGRYTEAFF. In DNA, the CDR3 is TGCGCCAGCAGCTTCGCCTCCGGGACAGGAAGATACACTGAAGCTTTCTTT.

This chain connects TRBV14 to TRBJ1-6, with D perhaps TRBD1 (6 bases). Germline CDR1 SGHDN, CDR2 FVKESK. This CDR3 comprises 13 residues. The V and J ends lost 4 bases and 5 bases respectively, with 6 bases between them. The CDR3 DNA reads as TGTGCCAGCAGCCGGACAGATAATTCACCCCTCCACTTT. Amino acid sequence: CASSRTDNSPLHF.

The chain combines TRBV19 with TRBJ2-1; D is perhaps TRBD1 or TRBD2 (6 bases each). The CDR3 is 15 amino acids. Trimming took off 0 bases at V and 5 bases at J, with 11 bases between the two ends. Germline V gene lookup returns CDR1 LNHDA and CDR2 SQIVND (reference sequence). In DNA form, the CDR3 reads TGTGCCAGTAGTATAGACGGGCGGGACAACAATGAGCAGTTCTTC. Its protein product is CASSIDGRDNNEQFF.

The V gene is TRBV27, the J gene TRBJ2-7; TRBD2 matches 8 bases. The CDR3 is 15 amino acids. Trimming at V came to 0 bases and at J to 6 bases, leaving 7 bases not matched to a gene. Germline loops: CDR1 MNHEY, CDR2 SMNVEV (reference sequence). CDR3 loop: CASSLSQRGHLEQYF. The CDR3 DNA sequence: TGTGCCAGCAGTTTATCGCAGCGGGGGCACCTCGAGCAGTACTTC.

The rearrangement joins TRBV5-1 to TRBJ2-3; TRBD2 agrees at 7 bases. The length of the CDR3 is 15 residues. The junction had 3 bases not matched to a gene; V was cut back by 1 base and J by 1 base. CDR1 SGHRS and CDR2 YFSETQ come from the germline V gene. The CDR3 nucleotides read TGCGCCAGCAGCTTGTTACGGGGGGGCACAGATACGCAGTATTTT. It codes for CASSLLRGGTDTQYF.